The T cell receptor beta chain under discussion was sequenced for a study of cytomegalovirus exposure and HLA in healthy donors. The PCR contained 60 Vbeta and 13 Jbeta primers. The repertoire was sequenced with immunoSEQ multiplex PCR; TCRdb's copy has only in-frame clones and lacks some. This sample lists approximately 120,000 clones; its ten largest clones have 2.2%. The CDR3 loop spans 16 amino acids. V was shortened by 3 bases and J by 4 bases, with 19 bases between the two germline ends. Germline values: CDR1 SNHLY, CDR2 FYNNEI. Study observations and caveats: Analysis performed later showed TCR beta chains linked to HLA being more clonally expanded than equally common others.

As concerns this clone: The antigen is unknown.

The sequenced sample consisted of PBMCs. The V and J genes are TRBV2 and TRBJ2-7, with D possibly being TRBD1 (6 bases). The receptor comes from a man in his forties in good health and CMV-seronegative. The CDR3: CASSEGPATGSYEQYF. The CDR3 DNA reads as TGTGCCAGCAGTGAGGGCCCTGCGACAGGTTCTTACGAGCAGTACTTC.